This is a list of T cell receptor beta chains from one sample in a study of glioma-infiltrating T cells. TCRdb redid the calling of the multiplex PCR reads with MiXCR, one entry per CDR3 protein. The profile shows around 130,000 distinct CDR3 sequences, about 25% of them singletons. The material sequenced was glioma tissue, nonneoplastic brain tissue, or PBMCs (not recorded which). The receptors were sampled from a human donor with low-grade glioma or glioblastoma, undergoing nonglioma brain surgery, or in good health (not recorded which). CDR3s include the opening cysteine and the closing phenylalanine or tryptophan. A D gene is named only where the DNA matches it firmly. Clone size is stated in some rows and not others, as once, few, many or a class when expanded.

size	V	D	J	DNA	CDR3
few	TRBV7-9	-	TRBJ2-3	TGTGCCAGCAGCTTAGAAGGAGACACAGATACGCAGTATTTT	CASSLEGDTDTQYF
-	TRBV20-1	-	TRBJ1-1	TGCAGTGCAACGGGCCCTGGGGTACTAGAGGTCGCTGAAGCTTTCTTT	CSATGPGVLEVAEAFF
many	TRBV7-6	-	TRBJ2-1	TGTGCCAGCATCCTTGACAGCGCATGGGGCAATGAGCAGTTCTTC	CASILDSAWGNEQFF
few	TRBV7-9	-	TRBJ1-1	TGTGCCAGCAGCTTAGCGTCCTCTTCTGAAGCTTTCTTT	CASSLASSSEAFF
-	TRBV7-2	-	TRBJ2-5	TGTGCCAGCAGCCGCGCGGGACACCAAGAGACCCTGTACTTC	CASSRAGHQETLYF
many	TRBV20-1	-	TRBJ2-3	TGCAGTGCTAGAGATGATTTTACAGATACGCAGTATTTT	CSARDDFTDTQYF
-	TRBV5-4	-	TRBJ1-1	TGTGCCAGCAGCTTCCGGACGCAGGAAGCTTTCTTT	CASSFRTQEAFF
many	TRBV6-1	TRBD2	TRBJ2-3	TGTGCCAGCAGCCAAACTAGCGGGTGGGCAGATACGCAGTATTTT	CASSQTSGWADTQYF
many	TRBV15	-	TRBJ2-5	TGTGCCACCAGCCTGAGGGAGACCCAGTACTTC	CATSLRETQYF
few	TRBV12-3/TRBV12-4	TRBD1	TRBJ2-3	TGTGCCAGCAGTCCTGACAGGGGGCGCCCAGATACGCAGTATTTT	CASSPDRGRPDTQYF